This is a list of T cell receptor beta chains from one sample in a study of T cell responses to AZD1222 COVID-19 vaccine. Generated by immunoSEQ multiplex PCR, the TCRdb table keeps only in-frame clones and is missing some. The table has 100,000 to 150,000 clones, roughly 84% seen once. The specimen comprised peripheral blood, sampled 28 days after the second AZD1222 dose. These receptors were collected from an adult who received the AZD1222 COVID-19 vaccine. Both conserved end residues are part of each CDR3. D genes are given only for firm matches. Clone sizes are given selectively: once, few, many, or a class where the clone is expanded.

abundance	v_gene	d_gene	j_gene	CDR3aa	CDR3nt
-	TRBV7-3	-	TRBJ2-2	CASSSGTPNTGELFF	TGTGCCAGCAGCTCCGGGACCCCGAACACCGGGGAGCTGTTTTTT
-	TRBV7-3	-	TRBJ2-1	CASSLGGEQFF	TGTGCCAGCAGCTTGGGAGGAGAGCAGTTCTTC
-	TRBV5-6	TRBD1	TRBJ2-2	CASSLSGQGYTGELFF	TGTGCCAGCAGCTTGTCGGGACAGGGATACACCGGGGAGCTGTTTTTT
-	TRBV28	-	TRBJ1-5	CASSLPILGQMESNQPQHF	TGTGCCAGCAGTTTACCAATCTTAGGACAGATGGAGAGCAATCAGCCCCAGCATTTT
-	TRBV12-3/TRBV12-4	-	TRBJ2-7	CASSPASGGEQYF	TGTGCCAGCAGCCCAGCCAGCGGAGGCGAGCAGTACTTC
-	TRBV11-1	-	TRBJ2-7	CASSLLRAAMYEQYF	TGTGCCAGCAGCTTACTAAGAGCAGCTATGTACGAGCAGTACTTC
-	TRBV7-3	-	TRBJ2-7	CASSLSNTGEQYF	TGTGCCAGCAGCCTGTCAAACACAGGCGAGCAGTACTTC
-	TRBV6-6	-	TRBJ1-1	CASSYSGGGGAEAFF	TGTGCCAGCAGTTACTCGGGAGGGGGGGGCGCTGAAGCTTTCTTT
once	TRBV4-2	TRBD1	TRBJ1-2	CASSQVTRTGNGYTF	TGTGCCAGCAGCCAAGTAACACGGACAGGGAATGGCTACACCTTC
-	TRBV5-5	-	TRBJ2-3	CASIRVATDTQYF	TGTGCCAGCATTAGGGTGGCGACAGATACGCAGTATTTT
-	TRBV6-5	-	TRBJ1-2	CASSRTADGHYGYTF	TGTGCCAGCAGCCGAACCGCCGACGGCCACTATGGCTACACCTTC
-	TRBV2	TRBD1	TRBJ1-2	CASSETGAMIGYTF	TGTGCCAGCAGTGAAACAGGGGCGATGATCGGCTACACCTTC
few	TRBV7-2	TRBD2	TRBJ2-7	CASSLGLAGDYEQYF	TGTGCCAGCAGCTTAGGGTTAGCGGGGGACTACGAGCAGTACTTC
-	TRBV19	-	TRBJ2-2	CASRTGTNTGELFF	TGTGCCAGTAGGACCGGGACAAACACCGGGGAGCTGTTTTTT
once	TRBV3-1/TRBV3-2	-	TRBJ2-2	CASSQDQRATGELFF	TGTGCCAGCAGCCAAGATCAGCGGGCCACCGGGGAGCTGTTTTTT
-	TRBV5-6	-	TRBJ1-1	CASSYHTEAFF	TGTGCCAGCAGCTACCATACTGAAGCTTTCTTT
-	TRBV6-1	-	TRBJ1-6	CASSENAWRGRIDSPLHF	TGTGCCAGCAGTGAAAACGCTTGGAGGGGGAGGATAGATTCACCCCTCCACTTT
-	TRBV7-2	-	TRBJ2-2	CASSLENWGGELFF	TGTGCCAGCAGCTTAGAGAATTGGGGCGGGGAGCTGTTTTTT
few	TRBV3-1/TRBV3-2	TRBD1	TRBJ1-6	CASSQDISRGQGAARGSPLHF	TGTGCCAGCAGCCAAGATATTAGTCGGGGACAGGGGGCGGCCAGGGGGTCACCCCTCCACTTT
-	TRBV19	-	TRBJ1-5	CASSIMEGWGNQPQHF	TGTGCCAGTAGTATTATGGAGGGGTGGGGCAATCAGCCCCAGCATTTT